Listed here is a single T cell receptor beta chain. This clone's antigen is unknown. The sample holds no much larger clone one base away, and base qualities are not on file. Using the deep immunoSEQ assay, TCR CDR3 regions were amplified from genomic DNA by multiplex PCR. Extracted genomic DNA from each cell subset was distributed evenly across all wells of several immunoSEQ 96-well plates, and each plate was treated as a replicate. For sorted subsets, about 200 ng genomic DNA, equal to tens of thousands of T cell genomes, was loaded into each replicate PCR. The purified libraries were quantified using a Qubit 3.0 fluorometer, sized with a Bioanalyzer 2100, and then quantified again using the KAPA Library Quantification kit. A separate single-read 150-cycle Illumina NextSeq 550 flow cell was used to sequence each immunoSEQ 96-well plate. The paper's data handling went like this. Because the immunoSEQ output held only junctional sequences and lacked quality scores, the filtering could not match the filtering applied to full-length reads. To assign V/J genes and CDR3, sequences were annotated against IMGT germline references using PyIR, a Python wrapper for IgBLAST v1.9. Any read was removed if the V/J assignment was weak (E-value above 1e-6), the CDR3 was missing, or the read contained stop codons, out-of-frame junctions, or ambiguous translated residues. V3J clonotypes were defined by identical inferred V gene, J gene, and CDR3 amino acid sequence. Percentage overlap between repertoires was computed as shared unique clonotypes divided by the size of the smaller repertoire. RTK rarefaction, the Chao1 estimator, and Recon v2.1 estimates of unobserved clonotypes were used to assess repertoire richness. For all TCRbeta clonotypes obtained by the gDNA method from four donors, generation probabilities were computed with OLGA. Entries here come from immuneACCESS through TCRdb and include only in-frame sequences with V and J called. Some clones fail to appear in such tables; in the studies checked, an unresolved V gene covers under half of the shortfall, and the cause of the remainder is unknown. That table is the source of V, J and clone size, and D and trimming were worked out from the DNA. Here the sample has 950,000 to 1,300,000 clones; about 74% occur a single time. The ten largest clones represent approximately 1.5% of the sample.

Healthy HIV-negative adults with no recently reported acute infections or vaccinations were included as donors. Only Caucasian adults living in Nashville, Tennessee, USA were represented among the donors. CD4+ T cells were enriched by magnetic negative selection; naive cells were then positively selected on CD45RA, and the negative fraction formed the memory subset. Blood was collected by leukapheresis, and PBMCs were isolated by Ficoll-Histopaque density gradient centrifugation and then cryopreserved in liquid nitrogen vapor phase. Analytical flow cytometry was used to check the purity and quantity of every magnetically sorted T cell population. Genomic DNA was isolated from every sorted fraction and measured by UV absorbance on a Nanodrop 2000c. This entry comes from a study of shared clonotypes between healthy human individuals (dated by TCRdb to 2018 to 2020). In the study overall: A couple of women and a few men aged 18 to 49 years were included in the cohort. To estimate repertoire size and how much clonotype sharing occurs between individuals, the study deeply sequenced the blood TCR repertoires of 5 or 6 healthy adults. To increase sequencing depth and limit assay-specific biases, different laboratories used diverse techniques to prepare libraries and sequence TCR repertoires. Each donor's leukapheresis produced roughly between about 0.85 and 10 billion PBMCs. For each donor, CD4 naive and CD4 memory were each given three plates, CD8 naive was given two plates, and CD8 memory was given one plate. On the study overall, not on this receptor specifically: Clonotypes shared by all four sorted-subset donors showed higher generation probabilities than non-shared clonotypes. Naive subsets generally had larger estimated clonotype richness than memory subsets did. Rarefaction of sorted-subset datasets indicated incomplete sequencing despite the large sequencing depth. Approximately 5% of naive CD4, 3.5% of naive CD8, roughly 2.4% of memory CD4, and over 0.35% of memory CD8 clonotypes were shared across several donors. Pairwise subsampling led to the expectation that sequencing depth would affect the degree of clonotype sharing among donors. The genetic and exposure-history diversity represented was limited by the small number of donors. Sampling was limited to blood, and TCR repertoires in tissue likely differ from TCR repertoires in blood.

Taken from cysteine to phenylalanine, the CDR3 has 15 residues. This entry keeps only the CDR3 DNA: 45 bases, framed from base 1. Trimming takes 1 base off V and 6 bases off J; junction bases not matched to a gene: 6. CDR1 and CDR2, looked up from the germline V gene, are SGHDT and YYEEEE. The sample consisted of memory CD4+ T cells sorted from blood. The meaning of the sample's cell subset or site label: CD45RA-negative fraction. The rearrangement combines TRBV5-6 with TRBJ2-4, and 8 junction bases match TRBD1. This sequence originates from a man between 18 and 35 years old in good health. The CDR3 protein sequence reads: CASSLTGTGLNIQYF. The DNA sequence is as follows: TGTGCCAGCAGCTTGACCGGGACAGGTTTAAACATTCAGTACTTC. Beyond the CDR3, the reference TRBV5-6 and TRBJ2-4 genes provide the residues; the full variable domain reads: DAGVTQSPTHLIKTRGQQVTLRCSPKSGHDTVSWYQQALGQGPQFIFQYYEEEERQRGNFPDRFSGHQFPNYSSELNVNALLLGDSALYLCASSLTGTGLNIQYFGAGTRLSVL.